This TCR beta chain was identified during a study of blood T cell repertoires in COVID-19. Original processing notes: Quantification of nucleated cells was approximated via reference gene primer amplification. Generated by immunoSEQ multiplex PCR, the TCRdb table keeps only in-frame clones and is missing some. Clone size and the V and J calls come from that table; the DNA yielded D and trimming. Of fewer than 250,000 clones in the sample, about 86% were seen once. The CDR3 runs to 14 residues. CDR1 is KGHSH, CDR2 LQKENI, per germline. The V end was cut by 3 bases, the J end by 5 bases, with 10 bases between.

The source material was peripheral blood. The J gene is TRBJ1-4, the V gene TRBV18; D might be TRBD1 (6 bases). This sequence originates from a woman aged 45-65 years with acute or convalescent COVID-19. Here the CDR3 DNA reads TGTGCCAGCTCACCGACACAGGGAAATGAAAAACTGTTTTTT. Amino acids: CASSPTQGNEKLFF.